This TCR beta chain was recovered during a study of cytomegalovirus exposure and HLA in healthy donors. Overall study results and limits: By a later analysis, the bulk of CMV-associated TCR beta chains appeared HLA-restricted. According to the study, 160 or so TCR beta chains were cytomegalovirus-associated.

On this clone: Its antigen is undetermined.

The PCR ran on 60 Vbeta and 13 Jbeta primers. The data were produced by immunoSEQ multiplex PCR, yet TCRdb's version contains in-frame clones alone and is incomplete. The profile shows over 120,000 clones, approximately 80% of them singletons. Sequences were obtained from PBMCs. This TCR was recovered from a man aged 50 or older in good health and CMV-seronegative.

The CDR3, as DNA: TGTGCCAGTAGTACACAGGGGCTCTGGAATCAGCCCCAGCATTTT. It translates to CASSTQGLWNQPQHF. This chain uses TRBV19 with TRBJ1-5; TRBD1 agrees at 7 bases. Germline values: CDR1 LNHDA, CDR2 SQIVND (reference sequence). The CDR3 contains 15 residues. V shed 4 bases, J shed 4 bases, and the junction held 7 bases outside the gene matches.